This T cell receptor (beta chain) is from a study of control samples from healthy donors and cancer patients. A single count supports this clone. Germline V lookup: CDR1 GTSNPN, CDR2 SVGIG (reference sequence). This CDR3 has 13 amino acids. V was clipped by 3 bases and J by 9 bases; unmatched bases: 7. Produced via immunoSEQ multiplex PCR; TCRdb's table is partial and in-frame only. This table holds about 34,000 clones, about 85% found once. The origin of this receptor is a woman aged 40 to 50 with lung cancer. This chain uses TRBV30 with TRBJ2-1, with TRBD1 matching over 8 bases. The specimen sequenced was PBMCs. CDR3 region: CAWSRRGLGEQFF. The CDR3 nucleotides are TGTGCCTGGAGCCGCAGGGGGCTAGGTGAGCAGTTCTTC. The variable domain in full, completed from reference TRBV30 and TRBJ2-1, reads SQTIHQWPATLVQPVGSPLSLECTVEGTSNPNLYWYRQAAGRGLQLLFYSVGIGQISSEVPQNLSASRPQDRQFILSSKKLLLSDSGFYLCAWSRRGLGEQFFGPGTRLTVL.